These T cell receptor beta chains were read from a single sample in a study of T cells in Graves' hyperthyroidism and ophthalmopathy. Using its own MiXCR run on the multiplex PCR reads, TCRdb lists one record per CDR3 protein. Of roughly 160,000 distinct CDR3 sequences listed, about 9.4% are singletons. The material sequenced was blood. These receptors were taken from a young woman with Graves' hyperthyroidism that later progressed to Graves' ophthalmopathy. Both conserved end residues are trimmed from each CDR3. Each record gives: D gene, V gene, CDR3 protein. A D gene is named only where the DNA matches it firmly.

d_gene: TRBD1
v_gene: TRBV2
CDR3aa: ASRDRGETEAF

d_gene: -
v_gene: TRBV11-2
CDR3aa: ASSFVGFRGRLSEKLF

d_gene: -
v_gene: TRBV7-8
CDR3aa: ASSLSQGYSNQPQH

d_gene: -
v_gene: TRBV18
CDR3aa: ASSHSVGAPDTQY

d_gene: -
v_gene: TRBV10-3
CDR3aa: AISDGAAQETQY

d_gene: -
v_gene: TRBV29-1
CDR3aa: STDPGLWGQETQY

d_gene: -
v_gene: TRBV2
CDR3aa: ASSEPSPLH

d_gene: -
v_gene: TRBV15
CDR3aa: ATEAGQLKTGQETQY

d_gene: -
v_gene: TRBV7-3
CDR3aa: ASSLGPTHINEQF

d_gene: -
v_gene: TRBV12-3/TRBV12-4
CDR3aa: ASSFRDAGDTQY

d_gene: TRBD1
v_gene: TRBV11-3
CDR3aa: ASSFDRGPYNEQF

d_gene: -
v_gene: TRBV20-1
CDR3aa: SARLASPHTQY

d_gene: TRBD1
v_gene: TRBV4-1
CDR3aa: ASSQVWDRAYEQY

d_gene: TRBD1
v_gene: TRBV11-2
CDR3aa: ASSSHERTGQETQY

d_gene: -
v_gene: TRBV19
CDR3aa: ASRSIGQSNEAF

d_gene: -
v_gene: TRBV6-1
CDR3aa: ASKGWTGELF

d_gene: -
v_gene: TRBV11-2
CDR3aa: ASSRTVEESSYEQY

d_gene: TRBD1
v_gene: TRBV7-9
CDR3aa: ASSVGQGLDTQY

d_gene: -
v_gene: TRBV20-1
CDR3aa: SARPAGRNSPLH

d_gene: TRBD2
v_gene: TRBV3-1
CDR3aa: ASSQRRLAGGEEQY

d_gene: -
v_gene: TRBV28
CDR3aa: ASSLDYYGYT

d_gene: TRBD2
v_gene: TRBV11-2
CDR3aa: ASSLEAGDSYNEQF

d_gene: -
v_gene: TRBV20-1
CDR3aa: SAILMAGLSGNTIY

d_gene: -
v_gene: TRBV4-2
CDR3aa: ASSQDLEVETQY

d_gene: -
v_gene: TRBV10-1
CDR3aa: ASSGDRRETQY

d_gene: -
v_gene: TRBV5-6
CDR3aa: ASSLGVPNGYT

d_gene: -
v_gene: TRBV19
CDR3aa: ASSALRGALPNTGELF

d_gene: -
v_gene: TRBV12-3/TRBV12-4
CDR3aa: ASSLQGHEQY